The 21 T cell receptor beta chains listed next were all sequenced from one sample in a study of T cell repertoires in ileal Crohn's disease. Some clones are missing from TCRdb's copy, which holds only in-frame ones; the method was immunoSEQ multiplex PCR. The sample holds around 15,000 clones, under 95% seen once. What was sequenced was ileal tissue. Source of these receptors: an adult with Crohn's disease.

The gene calls are TRBV5-1 and TRBJ2-7; D perhaps matches TRBD1 (6 bases). V gave up 3 bases and J gave up 2 bases, with 9 bases separating them. This CDR3 contains 13 residues. Germline CDR1 and CDR2: SGHRS and YFSETQ. CDR3 DNA: TGCGCCAGCAGCTCGGACAGCCCCTACGAGCAGTACTTC. Translated, it gives CASSSDSPYEQYF.

This rearrangement joins TRBV9 to TRBJ2-2, with 15 bases identical to TRBD2. V gave up 3 bases and J gave up 0 bases; unmatched junction bases: 0. This CDR3 region has 17 residues. Germline CDR1 SGDLS, CDR2 YYNGEE. This CDR3 reads CASSGTSGGANTGELFF. The CDR3 DNA reads TGTGCCAGCAGCGGGACTAGCGGGGGGGCGAACACCGGGGAGCTGTTTTTT.

The V gene is TRBV11-2, the J gene TRBJ2-7, with 8 bases that match TRBD1. The CDR3 length is 16 residues. Germline V gene data show CDR1 as SGHAT and CDR2 as FQNNGV. Losses at the gene ends were 5 bases for V and 0 bases for J; bases not matched to a gene: 9. In DNA form, the CDR3 reads TGTGCCAGCAGCCTACAGGGGGGATATTACTCCTACGAGCAGTACTTC. Its translation: CASSLQGGYYSYEQYF. The whole variable domain, remainder taken from reference TRBV11-2 and TRBJ2-7, is EAGVAQSPRYKIIEKRQSVAFWCNPISGHATLYWYQQILGQGPKLLIQFQNNGVVDDSQLPKDRFSAERLKGVDSTLKIQPAKLEDSAVYLCASSLQGGYYSYEQYFGPGTRLTVT.

This chain connects TRBV15 to TRBJ2-1, with TRBD2 as a possible D gene (5 bases). The CDR3 spans 16 residues. V gave up 0 bases and J gave up 4 bases, with 13 bases separating them. Germline values: CDR1 LNHNV, CDR2 YYDKDF (reference sequence). This chain's CDR3 is CATSREGVTTYNEQFF. As DNA, the CDR3 is TGTGCCACCAGCAGAGAGGGAGTGACGACTTACAATGAGCAGTTCTTC.

The chain carries TRBV23-1 and TRBJ1-5, with a possible D match to TRBD1 (5 bases). TRBV23-1 is marked as an open reading frame, function uncertain. V lost 2 bases to trimming and J lost 2 bases, with 19 bases between them. This CDR3 region has 18 residues. CDR3: CASSQIPLLQAGNQPQHF. CDR3 DNA sequence: TGCGCCAGCAGTCAAATCCCCCTCTTACAGGCGGGCAATCAGCCCCAGCATTTT.

The chain recombines TRBV7-2 with TRBJ1-2; 9 bases match TRBD1. The germline V gene has CDR1 SGHTA and CDR2 FQGNSA. Unmatched junction bases numbered 2, after V lost 3 bases and J lost 3 bases. The CDR3 extends over 14 amino acids. The CDR3 spells CASSFTGGDYGYTF. In DNA, the CDR3 is TGTGCCAGCAGCTTTACAGGGGGCGACTATGGCTACACCTTC.

This chain connects TRBV5-1 to TRBJ2-3; 7 nucleotides line up with TRBD2. J lost 0 bases, V lost 1 base, and 2 bases had no gene match. This CDR3 comprises 15 residues. Germline CDR1 and CDR2: SGHRS and YFSETQ. The DNA for the CDR3 is TGCGCCAGCAGCTTGCCGCGGGGGAGCACAGATACGCAGTATTTT. As protein: CASSLPRGSTDTQYF.

The chain couples TRBV7-2 to TRBJ2-5; TRBD1 matches at 9 bases. J gave up 1 base and V 3 bases, and 0 bases lay outside the gene matches. This CDR3 is 14 amino acids long. Germline V gene lookup returns CDR1 SGHTA and CDR2 FQGNSA. As DNA, the CDR3 is TGTGCCAGCAGCTTGACAGGGGGCCAAGAGACCCAGTACTTC. This gives the protein CASSLTGGQETQYF.

This clone has a handful of counts. The CDR3 DNA is TGTGCCAGTAGTATAGTCTCCAGGAACACTGAAGCTTTCTTT. This encodes CASSIVSRNTEAFF. The V call is TRBV19, the J call TRBJ1-1; D uncertain. The germline CDR1 and CDR2 sequences are LNHDA and SQIVND (reference sequence). Trimming shortened V by 1 base and J by 1 base, and 7 bases separated the two germline ends. The CDR3 is 14 amino acids.

This chain links TRBV7-8 with TRBJ1-4; TRBD1 matches 7 bases. V shed 5 bases, J shed 0 bases, and the junction held 6 bases outside the gene matches. CDR3 length: 16 residues. The germline gives CDR1 SGHVS, CDR2 FQNEAQ. CDR3 DNA sequence: TGTGCCAGCAGCCCCGGACAGGTGGCAACTAATGAAAAACTGTTTTTT. Residues: CASSPGQVATNEKLFF.

The chain has TRBV6-6 and TRBJ1-1; the match to TRBD1 covers 7 bases. Trimming at V came to 2 bases and at J to 8 bases, leaving 8 bases not matched to a gene. The germline V gene has CDR1 MNHNY and CDR2 SVGAGI (reference sequence). The CDR3 extends over 14 amino acids. The CDR3 is CASSYGGQLMEAFF. CDR3 DNA: TGTGCCAGCAGTTACGGGGGACAGCTGATGGAAGCTTTCTTT.

The chain uses TRBV7-2 and TRBJ2-3; D call uncertain. The CDR3 runs 14 residues. CDR1 and CDR2 from the germline V gene are SGHTA and FQGNSA. V dropped 1 base and J dropped 6 bases, with 11 bases sitting between them. CDR3 sequence reads: CASSLVGNGDTQYF. The DNA for the CDR3 is TGTGCCAGCAGCTTAGTTGGAAACGGGGATACGCAGTATTTT. Full variable domain (rest looked up from reference TRBV7-2 and TRBJ2-3): GAGVSQSPSNKVTEKGKDVELRCDPISGHTALYWYRQSLGQGLEFLIYFQGNSAPDKSGLPSDRFSAERTGGSVSTLTIQRTQQEDSAVYLCASSLVGNGDTQYFGPGTRLTVL.

This chain connects TRBV6-5 to TRBJ1-1; no definite D call. V was clipped by 2 bases and J by 0 bases, with 10 bases between them. CDR3 length: 15 amino acids. The germline V gene has CDR1 MNHEY and CDR2 SVGAGI. CDR3 bases: TGTGCCAGCAGTTACAGTCGTGGGCTGAACACTGAAGCTTTCTTT. Translated: CASSYSRGLNTEAFF.

The chain's CDR3 is CASSWGQGYGYTF. The CDR3 region has the DNA TGTGCCAGCAGTTGGGGACAGGGGTATGGCTACACCTTC. This chain joins TRBV6-5 and TRBJ1-2, with 10 bases aligning to TRBD1. Germline CDR1 is MNHEY and CDR2 is SVGAGI. V shed 4 bases, J shed 5 bases, and the junction held 1 base outside the gene matches. The CDR3 is made up of 13 amino acids.

The chain couples TRBV10-3 to TRBJ2-7, with D perhaps matching TRBD2 (5 bases). CDR1 and CDR2 (germline): ENHRY, SYGVKD. CDR3 length: 15 amino acids. Deletions cut 6 bases from V and 0 bases from J, with 15 bases between. The CDR3 spells CAISEPGRPSYEQYF. The CDR3 bases are TGTGCCATCAGCGAGCCGGGGAGACCCTCCTACGAGCAGTACTTC.

CDR3 residues: CASSHAPSRGNGELFF. The CDR3 DNA reads as TGCGCCAGCAGCCACGCCCCGTCACGGGGTAACGGGGAGCTGTTTTTT. The chain couples TRBV5-1 to TRBJ2-2; tentative D call: TRBD2 (5 bases). CDR3 size: 16 residues. V lost 4 bases to trimming and J lost 7 bases, with 20 bases between them. Germline CDR1 reads SGHRS; CDR2 reads YFSETQ. Complete variable domain (other parts from reference TRBV5-1 and TRBJ2-2): KAGVTQTPRYLIKTRGQQVTLSCSPISGHRSVSWYQQTPGQGLQFLFEYFSETQRNKGNFPGRFSGRQFSNSRSEMNVSTLELGDSALYLCASSHAPSRGNGELFFGEGSRLTVL.

This chain's CDR3 is CASSIPWTGVEEEQPQHF. The CDR3 DNA reads as TGTGCCAGTAGTATCCCCTGGACAGGGGTGGAGGAAGAGCAGCCCCAGCATTTT. V gene TRBV19 combines with J gene TRBJ1-5; 9 bases agree with TRBD1. This CDR3 contains 18 residues. Looked up from germline, CDR1 is LNHDA and CDR2 is SQIVND (reference sequence). V lost 3 bases and J lost 7; bases outside the gene matches: 16.

The chain carries TRBV7-9 and TRBJ1-6; unclear D gene. Germline CDR1 is SEHNR and CDR2 is FQNEAQ (reference sequence). CDR3 size: 12 residues. V dropped 3 bases and J dropped 10 bases, with 7 bases sitting between them. CDR3 amino acids: CASSFGESPLHF. As DNA, the CDR3 is TGTGCCAGCAGCTTCGGGGAGTCACCCCTCCACTTT. The full variable domain, its missing parts supplied by reference TRBV7-9 and TRBJ1-6, is DTGVSQNPRHKITKRGQNVTFRCDPISEHNRLYWYRQTLGQGPEFLTYFQNEAQLEKSRLLSDRFSAERPKGSFSTLEIQRTEQGDSAMYLCASSFGESPLHFGNGTRLTVT.

The V call is TRBV5-1, the J call TRBJ1-5, with 10 bases that match TRBD1. Germline assignment: CDR1 SGHRS and CDR2 YFSETQ. Unmatched junction bases numbered 5, after V lost 4 bases and J lost 1 base. The CDR3 covers 16 residues. CDR3 residues: CASSPTGGWSNQPQHF. CDR3 sequence (DNA): TGCGCCAGCAGCCCGACAGGGGGCTGGAGCAATCAGCCCCAGCATTTT.

The chain carries TRBV6-4 and TRBJ2-3, with D possibly matching TRBD2 (7 bases). V was trimmed by 4 bases and J by 4 bases, leaving 12 bases between them. Per germline, CDR1 MRHNA and CDR2 SNTAGT. This CDR3 has 14 residues. CDR3 coding DNA: TGTGCCAGCAGTGGGGGGGGCGAGTCAGATACGCAGTATTTT. Translation: CASSGGGESDTQYF.

CDR3 DNA: TGTGCCAGCAGTTACTCGAGCAGGAATGAGCAGTTCTTC. Its protein product is CASSYSSRNEQFF. The rearrangement links TRBV6-5 to TRBJ2-1; D is uncertain. The CDR3 covers 13 residues. V dropped 0 bases and J dropped 7 bases, with 7 bases sitting between them. Per germline, CDR1 MNHEY and CDR2 SVGAGI.